This T cell receptor (beta chain) was retrieved from a study of vaccination and CD4 T cells after COVID-19. Looking at the study overall: Investigators took post-vaccine samples a median approximately 72 days after dose two, within a range of 14 to 241.

This clonotype was recorded a few times. Its antigen is currently unknown. Stated treatment: roughly 10-day PBMC culture with coronavirus spike peptide pools or control peptides (ViraFEST assay). The authors isolated CD4+ T cells by negative selection after 10 to 11 days of culture. Study-level results: Going from roughly 21 to 40, median SARS-CoV-2-reactive clonotypes did not rise significantly. Spike mono-reactivity was found in 304 of the 307 vaccine-specific clones identified in convalescent patients.

At the Johns Hopkins FTIC core, DNA taken from cultured CD4+ T cells was sequenced by way of the Oncomine TCR Beta short-read assay. MiXCR, run by TCRdb on the PCR reads, gives a single entry per CDR3 protein. This table holds some 15,000 distinct CDR3 sequences, 53% found once. This sequence was found in a human donor who had recovered from COVID-19. Source material: CD4+ T cells from blood, cultured in vitro.

Here the CDR3 reads CATSGLAAVEETQYF. CDR3 nucleotides: TGTGCCACCAGCGGACTAGCGGCGGTCGAGGAGACCCAGTACTTC. The chain recombines TRBV15 with TRBJ2-5, with 10 nucleotides matching TRBD2. Germline V gives CDR1 LNHNV, CDR2 YYDKDF (reference sequence). V shed 5 bases, J shed 5 bases, and the junction held 8 bases outside the gene matches. The CDR3 contains 15 residues.